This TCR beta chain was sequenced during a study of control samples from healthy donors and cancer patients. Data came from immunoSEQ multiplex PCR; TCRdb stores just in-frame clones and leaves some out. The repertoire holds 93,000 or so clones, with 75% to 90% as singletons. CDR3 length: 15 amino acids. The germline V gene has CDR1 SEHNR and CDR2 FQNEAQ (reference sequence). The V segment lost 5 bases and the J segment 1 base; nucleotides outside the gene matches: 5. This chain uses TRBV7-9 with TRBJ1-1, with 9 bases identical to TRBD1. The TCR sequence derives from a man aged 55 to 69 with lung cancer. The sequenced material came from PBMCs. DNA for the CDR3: TGTGCCAGCAGCGACTGGGACAGGGCGAACACTGAAGCTTTCTTT. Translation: CASSDWDRANTEAFF.